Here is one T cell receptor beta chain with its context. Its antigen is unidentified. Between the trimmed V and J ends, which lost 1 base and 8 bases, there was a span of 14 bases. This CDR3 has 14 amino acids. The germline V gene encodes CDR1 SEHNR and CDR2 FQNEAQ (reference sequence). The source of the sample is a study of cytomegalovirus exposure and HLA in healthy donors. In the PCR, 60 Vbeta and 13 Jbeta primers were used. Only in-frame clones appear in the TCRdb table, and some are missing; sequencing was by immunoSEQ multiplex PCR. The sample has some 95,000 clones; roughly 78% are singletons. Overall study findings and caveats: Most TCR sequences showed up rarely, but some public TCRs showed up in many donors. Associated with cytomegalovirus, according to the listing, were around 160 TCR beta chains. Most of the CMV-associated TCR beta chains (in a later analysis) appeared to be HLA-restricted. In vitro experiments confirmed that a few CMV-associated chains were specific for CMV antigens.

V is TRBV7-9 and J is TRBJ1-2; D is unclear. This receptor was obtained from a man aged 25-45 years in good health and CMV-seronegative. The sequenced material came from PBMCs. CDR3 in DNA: TGTGCCAGCAGCTTAGTTGGCCGGGTCCGAGGCTACACCTTC. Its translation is CASSLVGRVRGYTF.